This T cell receptor (beta chain) was documented in a study of T cell responses to AZD1222 COVID-19 vaccine. Clones were sequenced by immunoSEQ multiplex PCR, and TCRdb holds only the in-frame ones, with some missing. The sample lists over 110,000 clones; about 90% were seen once. As for this clone: Antigen specificity is unknown.

Analyses pooled second doses at about 4 or about 12 weeks. General observations from the study: Across spike, vaccine-associated CD4 TCRs were found, dominant at 160-218 and 743-854. All repertoire sampling was performed exclusively after the peak T cell response. The donor group comprised mostly white British people and more females; the analysis possibly underestimated clonal diversity.

J gave up 2 bases and V 7 bases, and 5 bases lay outside the gene matches. This CDR3 has 13 residues. CDR1 MNHEY and CDR2 SVGAGI come from the germline V gene. The chain has TRBV6-5 and TRBJ2-7; 7 bases fit TRBD2. The sequenced sample was peripheral blood, obtained 28 days after the second AZD1222 dose. The origin of this receptor is an adult who received the AZD1222 COVID-19 vaccine. Here the CDR3 reads CASTASGAYEQYF. CDR3 DNA sequence: TGTGCCAGCACGGCTAGCGGAGCCTACGAGCAGTACTTC.